This TCR beta chain comes out of a study of siplizumab effects on memory and regulatory T cells. Only in-frame clones appear in the TCRdb table, and some are missing; sequencing was by immunoSEQ multiplex PCR. The data contain about 68,000 clones, 93% of them singletons. Regarding the study as a whole: Siplizumab produced a significant reduction in alloreactive sequences that were traceable to unstimulated CD4+ memory cells. Among mappable alloreactive CD4+ clones, the Treg-derived fraction averaged approximately 70% with siplizumab versus around 26% in controls.

Germline CDR1 is PRHDT and CDR2 is FYEKMQ (reference sequence). With 0 bases removed from V and 3 bases from J, the gap between germline ends came to 8 bases. The CDR3 consists of 14 residues. Turning to this clone: Its antigen is as yet unknown.

The sample consisted of CD8+ T cells sorted from blood. The rearrangement links TRBV13 to TRBJ1-1, with D unclear. This receptor was obtained from a human donor in good health. Written as DNA, the CDR3 is TGTGCCAGCAGCTTAGGTCAACCCCACACTGAAGCTTTCTTT. It yields the protein CASSLGQPHTEAFF.